Below are 23 T cell receptor beta chains sequenced from a single sample in a study of CD8 T cells in ankylosing spondylitis. Each CDR3 protein is one row after TCRdb ran MiXCR on the 5' RACE reads. The sample consists of around 340,000 distinct CDR3 sequences, more than 20% of them appearing once. Sequenced input: blood, either unsorted or a sorted T cell fraction (not recorded which). The receptor set was obtained from a male donor with ankylosing spondylitis or in good health (not recorded which).

CDR3 in amino acids: CASSFEQGSYEQYF. The CDR3 coding sequence is TGTGCCAGCAGCTTCGAACAGGGTTCCTACGAGCAGTACTTC. The genes are TRBV11-2 and TRBJ2-7; TRBD1 is a possible D gene (6 bases). Germline V gene data show CDR1 as SGHAT and CDR2 as FQNNGV. The length of the CDR3 is 14 residues. V lost 3 bases and J 1 base, leaving 10 bases between the germline ends.

The chain joins TRBV29-1 to TRBJ2-5, with no clear D. V was cut by 0 bases and J by 0 bases, with 5 bases left in between. Germline V gene data show CDR1 as SQVTM and CDR2 as ANQGSEA. The CDR3 runs 13 residues. The CDR3 DNA follows: TGCAGCGTTGAAGATGGGAACCAAGAGACCCAGTACTTC. It translates to CSVEDGNQETQYF.

This clonotype has more than one count but fewer than ten. The chain is built from TRBV9 and TRBJ2-1; D is unresolved. The CDR3 runs 16 residues. With 4 bases removed from V and 1 base from J, the gap between germline ends came to 15 bases. CDR1 is SGDLS and CDR2 is YYNGEE in the germline V gene. The CDR3 nucleotides are TGTGCCAGCAGCCCCCGGGTACAAGTATCCTACAATGAGCAGTTCTTC. Residues: CASSPRVQVSYNEQFF.

The V and J genes are TRBV5-8 and TRBJ1-6, with unresolved D. The germline V gene encodes CDR1 SGHTS and CDR2 YDEGEE. The CDR3 covers 15 residues. Trimming removed 4 bases at V and 3 bases at J, with 11 bases between. The CDR3 loop reads CASSKGRNYNSPLHF. DNA for the CDR3: TGTGCCAGCAGCAAAGGACGGAACTATAATTCACCCCTCCACTTT.

This clonotype was observed a handful of times. The rearrangement joins TRBV27 to TRBJ2-1, with 14 bases that match TRBD2. The CDR3 runs 15 residues. Germline V gene lookup returns CDR1 MNHEY and CDR2 SMNVEV (reference sequence). V lost 8 bases, J lost 6 bases, and 6 bases stayed unmatched. The DNA for the CDR3 is TGTGCCAGCGGTTCCGGGACTAGCGGGGGCAATGAGCAGTTCTTC. Its protein is CASGSGTSGGNEQFF.

The chain joins TRBV7-9 to TRBJ2-7, with 8 nucleotides matching TRBD1. Germline CDR1 reads SEHNR; CDR2 reads FQNEAQ (reference sequence). This CDR3 has 16 amino acids. V shed 4 bases and J 0 bases; nucleotides not matched to a gene: 8. The CDR3 nucleotides read TGTGCCAGCAGCTCCTCTATGGGACAGGCCTCCTACGAGCAGTACTTC. Amino acids: CASSSSMGQASYEQYF. The complete variable domain, with remaining parts taken from reference TRBV7-9 and TRBJ2-7, reads DTGVSQNPRHKITKRGQNVTFRCDPISEHNRLYWYRQTLGQGPEFLTYFQNEAQLEKSRLLSDRFSAERPKGSFSTLEIQRTEQGDSAMYLCASSSSMGQASYEQYFGPGTRLTVT.

The chain has TRBV6-1 and TRBJ2-1, with unresolved D. The V end was cut by 5 bases, the J end by 0 bases, with 14 bases between. The CDR3 sequence is 16 residues long. CDR1 and CDR2 from the germline V gene are MNHNS and SASEGT. The CDR3 spells CASSPSTLPSYNEQFF. The CDR3 DNA sequence: TGTGCCAGCAGTCCTTCCACCCTTCCCTCCTACAATGAGCAGTTCTTC.

The chain has TRBV19 and TRBJ2-7, with unresolved D. CDR1 and CDR2 from the germline V gene are LNHDA and SQIVND (reference sequence). This CDR3 has 11 amino acids. Trimming removed 10 bases from V and 7 bases from J, with 14 bases in between. CDR3 loop: CATGPGREQYF. In DNA, the CDR3 is TGTGCCACCGGGCCCGGGCGAGAGCAGTACTTC.

This clonotype has a handful of counts. The V call is TRBV10-3, the J call TRBJ2-2, with a tentative D call TRBD2 (6 bases). CDR1 ENHRY and CDR2 SYGVKD come from the germline V gene. Trimming pared 4 bases from V and 2 bases from J, leaving 20 bases between. The CDR3 extends over 18 amino acids. CDR3 sequence reads: CAISGTVRGTDNTGELFF. Here the CDR3 DNA reads TGTGCCATCAGTGGAACGGTTCGCGGGACGGATAACACCGGGGAGCTGTTTTTT.

V is TRBV9 and J is TRBJ2-1; D is possibly TRBD2 (6 bases). CDR1 is SGDLS, CDR2 YYNGEE, per germline. The ends were cut back, 3 bases at V and 0 bases at J, with 16 bases in the middle. The CDR3 contains 17 residues. In nucleotides, the CDR3 is TGTGCCAGCAGCGGGGGAGGCAGGCGGAGCTCCTACAATGAGCAGTTCTTC. It specifies CASSGGGRRSSYNEQFF.

The genes are TRBV7-9 and TRBJ1-2; a possible D gene is TRBD1 (6 bases). Germline assignment: CDR1 SEHNR and CDR2 FQNEAQ (reference sequence). The CDR3 length is 14 residues. V gave up 2 bases and J gave up 6 bases, with 13 bases separating them. CDR3 DNA: TGTGCCAGCAGCTTACCCACAGGGTTCAATGGCTACACCTTC. Translation: CASSLPTGFNGYTF. Drawing the rest from reference TRBV7-9 and TRBJ1-2, the complete variable domain is DTGVSQNPRHKITKRGQNVTFRCDPISEHNRLYWYRQTLGQGPEFLTYFQNEAQLEKSRLLSDRFSAERPKGSFSTLEIQRTEQGDSAMYLCASSLPTGFNGYTFGSGTRLTVV.

The chain uses TRBV20-1 and TRBJ2-3, with 10 positions matching TRBD2. V was pared by 0 bases and J by 5 bases, with 8 bases of the junction left unmatched. CDR3 size: 16 residues. Germline V lookup: CDR1 DFQATT, CDR2 SNEGSKA (reference sequence). The CDR3 coding sequence is TGCAGTGCTAGAGATGCCCTAGCGGGGGATGTAGATACGCAGTATTTT. Translated, it gives CSARDALAGDVDTQYF.

In this sample, this clonotype turned up once. The chain is built from TRBV2 and TRBJ2-7, with a tentative D call TRBD2 (5 bases). This CDR3 is built from 12 residues. CDR1 is SNHLY and CDR2 is FYNNEI in the germline V gene. V was pared by 6 bases and J by 5 bases, with 11 bases between. The CDR3 sequence: CASRGPGDEQYF. CDR3 sequence (DNA): TGTGCCAGCAGGGGTCCCGGGGACGAGCAGTACTTC.

The rearrangement links TRBV6-5 to TRBJ2-7; D possibly corresponds to TRBD1 (8 bases). V lost 2 bases and J lost 5, with 19 bases in between. CDR3 length equals 16 residues. Germline CDR1 is MNHEY and CDR2 is SVGAGI. In nucleotides, the CDR3 is TGTGCCAGCAGTTACAAGCGAGACAGGGGAGGGGACGAGCAGTACTTC. Amino acid sequence: CASSYKRDRGGDEQYF.

The rearrangement uses TRBV18 and TRBJ2-1; maybe TRBD2 (6 bases). Trimming shortened V by 1 base and J by 8 bases, and 9 bases separated the two germline ends. From germline, CDR1 is KGHSH and CDR2 LQKENI. The CDR3 contains 13 residues. Written as DNA, the CDR3 is TGTGCCAGCTCACCACTGTGGGAGGATGAGCAGTTCTTC. Residues: CASSPLWEDEQFF.

This clonotype was seen only a few times. This chain uses TRBV7-9 with TRBJ2-3; TRBD2 aligns across 10 bases. The germline CDR1 and CDR2 sequences are SEHNR and FQNEAQ (reference sequence). V lost 7 bases, J lost 2 bases, and 9 bases stayed unmatched. The CDR3 is 16 residues long. CDR3 DNA: TGTGCCAGCACCCAGGCCCTAGCGGGGGACACAGATACGCAGTATTTT. Translation: CASTQALAGDTDTQYF.

The rearrangement uses TRBV9 and TRBJ2-3; 7 bases agree with TRBD1. This CDR3 comprises 16 residues. Germline V gene data show CDR1 as SGDLS and CDR2 as YYNGEE. After removal of 3 bases from V and 2 bases from J, the junction contained 9 bases not matched to a gene. The CDR3 loop is CASSARTGPLTDTQYF. The CDR3 nucleotides read TGTGCCAGCAGCGCCCGGACAGGTCCTCTCACAGATACGCAGTATTTT.

The sample holds a few counts of this clonotype. This rearrangement joins TRBV9 to TRBJ2-2; the match to TRBD1 covers 9 bases. This CDR3 spans 17 amino acids. Losses at the gene ends were 0 bases for V and 4 bases for J; bases not matched to a gene: 7. Per germline, CDR1 SGDLS and CDR2 YYNGEE. The CDR3 loop is CASSVGGQGRLTGELFF. For the CDR3, the DNA is TGTGCCAGCAGCGTAGGGGGACAGGGAAGACTCACCGGGGAGCTGTTTTTT.

This chain joins TRBV10-3 and TRBJ2-7; 8 positions agree with TRBD2. This CDR3 region has 13 residues. Germline CDR1 ENHRY, CDR2 SYGVKD. With V trimmed by 10 bases and J by 2 bases, 7 bases remained unmatched. The CDR3 DNA follows: TGTGCCACGCGGGGGGCCGACACCTACGAGCAGTACTTC. This codes for CATRGADTYEQYF.

V and J are TRBV7-9 and TRBJ2-3; TRBD2 matches at 14 bases. The length of the CDR3 is 20 residues. V lost 5 bases to trimming and J lost 0 bases; unmatched junction nucleotides: 13. Germline CDR1 and CDR2: SEHNR and FQNEAQ (reference sequence). CDR3 bases: TGTGCCAGCAGCCCTAGGACTAGCGGGGGGCCAACTTCTAGCACAGATACGCAGTATTTT. It yields the protein CASSPRTSGGPTSSTDTQYF.

The chain recombines TRBV20-1 with TRBJ2-2; TRBD1 aligns across 8 bases. Unmatched junction bases numbered 12, after V lost 8 bases and J lost 10 bases. The germline CDR1 and CDR2 sequences are DFQATT and SNEGSKA (reference sequence). The CDR3 runs to 13 residues. CDR3 in DNA: TGCAGTCCAAAACCACAGGGGGAAGAGGAGCTGTTTTTT. It encodes CSPKPQGEEELFF.

J is TRBJ2-3 and V is TRBV25-1; D is ambiguous. The V and J ends lost 0 bases and 2 bases respectively, with 15 bases between them. Germline V CDR1 and CDR2: MGHDK, SYGVNS. The CDR3 spans 17 residues. CDR3 protein: CASSEYVRVALTDTQYF. The CDR3, as DNA: TGTGCCAGCAGTGAATATGTAAGGGTGGCCCTCACAGATACGCAGTATTTT.

The rearrangement links TRBV6-5 to TRBJ2-5; D possibly corresponds to TRBD2 (6 bases). CDR3 size: 14 residues. V was shortened by 0 bases and J by 10 bases, with 15 bases between the two germline ends. From germline, CDR1 is MNHEY and CDR2 SVGAGI. In DNA, the CDR3 is TGTGCCAGCAGTTACTCAGGTCGATGGAGGGACCAGTACTTC. Amino acids: CASSYSGRWRDQYF.